One sample yielded the 15 T cell receptor beta chains listed below, sequenced in a study of PD-1 blockade in classical Hodgkin lymphoma. The assay was immunoSEQ multiplex PCR, and TCRdb's table has in-frame clones only and misses some. The sample yields roughly 26,000 clones, 80% to 90% seen once. The patients all showed relapse after autologous stem cell transplantation, while their brentuximab vedotin exposure varied. Here the sequenced sample was peripheral blood mononuclear cells (PBMCs), taken at baseline. These receptors were obtained from a human donor with classical Hodgkin lymphoma.

This clone was detected once. The rearrangement joins TRBV19 to TRBJ1-1; no clear D gene. V gave up 5 bases and J gave up 1 base, with 8 bases separating them. The CDR3 runs 13 residues. Germline CDR1 is LNHDA and CDR2 is SQIVND (reference sequence). CDR3: CASSFPRNTEAFF. CDR3 DNA: TGTGCCAGTAGTTTCCCCAGGAACACTGAAGCTTTCTTT. The variable domain in full, with the rest retrieved from reference TRBV19 and TRBJ1-1, is DGGITQSPKYLFRKEGQNVTLSCEQNLNHDAMYWYRQDPGQGLRLIYYSQIVNDFQKGDIAEGYSVSREKKESFPLTVTSAQKNPTAFYLCASSFPRNTEAFFGQGTRLTVV.

This chain links TRBV5-1 with TRBJ1-2; weak D call: TRBD1 (6 bases). Germline V gene lookup returns CDR1 SGHRS and CDR2 YFSETQ. The length of the CDR3 is 15 residues. V was trimmed by 2 bases and J by 8 bases, leaving 19 bases between them. CDR3: CASSFHGAGEEGYTF. The CDR3 nucleotides read TGCGCCAGCAGCTTCCACGGGGCAGGGGAGGAAGGCTACACCTTC.

V is TRBV6-5 and J is TRBJ1-2; no clear D gene. The CDR3 covers 13 residues. The V gene's germline CDR1 is MNHEY and CDR2 SVGAGI. The ends were cut back, 8 bases at V and 1 base at J, with 11 bases in the middle. The CDR3 region has the DNA TGTGCCAGCCATTCAGGAGTTAACTATGGCTACACCTTC. Protein sequence: CASHSGVNYGYTF.

The rearrangement uses TRBV30 and TRBJ1-4; 8 bases line up with TRBD1. From germline, CDR1 is GTSNPN and CDR2 SVGIG (reference sequence). The CDR3 spans 13 residues. With 2 bases clipped from V and 7 bases from J, the junction kept 3 bases outside the gene matches. The CDR3 protein is CAWSTGGGEKLFF. CDR3 DNA sequence: TGTGCCTGGAGTACAGGGGGGGGTGAAAAACTGTTTTTT.

V usage is TRBV5-1 and J usage is TRBJ2-5, with D possibly being TRBD1 (6 bases). Germline V lookup: CDR1 SGHRS, CDR2 YFSETQ. The CDR3 sequence is 13 residues long. The germline V and J ends were trimmed by 4 bases and 5 bases, with 12 bases remaining between them. CDR3 nucleotides: TGCGCCAGCAGCGAGGGGGTCGGGGAGACCCAGTACTTC. Translating gives CASSEGVGETQYF.

The chain is built from TRBV19 and TRBJ2-7; the D gene is possibly TRBD2 (5 bases). The CDR3 consists of 13 residues. Per the germline V gene, CDR1 is LNHDA and CDR2 is SQIVND (reference sequence). V lost 3 bases to trimming and J lost 3 bases, with 9 bases between them. CDR3 nucleotide sequence: TGTGCCAGTAGTATTAGAGGGATCTACGAGCAGTACTTC. It encodes CASSIRGIYEQYF.

A single count supports this clone. The V call is TRBV14, the J call TRBJ1-1, with TRBD1 matching 8 bases. Germline CDR1 and CDR2: SGHDN and FVKESK. J gave up 0 bases and V 4 bases, and 10 bases lay outside the gene matches. The CDR3 spans 17 residues. The CDR3 is CASSRNAGGILNTEAFF. In DNA form, the CDR3 reads TGTGCCAGCAGCCGCAACGCAGGGGGCATATTGAACACTGAAGCTTTCTTT.

This chain connects TRBV7-3 to TRBJ2-5; unclear D gene. Germline lookup yields CDR1 SGHTA and CDR2 FQGTGA. V lost 6 bases, J lost 4 bases, and 9 bases lay in between. This CDR3 spans 12 amino acids. The CDR3, as DNA: TGTGCCAGCAGGTTACTCGGAGAGACCCAGTACTTC. It is translated as CASRLLGETQYF.

This clone was counted a single time. This chain links TRBV2 with TRBJ2-2; 8 bases map to TRBD1. Trimming cost V 6 bases and J 4 bases; bases outside gene matches: 7. This CDR3 region has 15 residues. Germline V lookup: CDR1 SNHLY, CDR2 FYNNEI. DNA of the CDR3: TGTGCCAGCAGCGTCAGGACAGGGAGCACCGGGGAGCTGTTTTTT. Protein sequence: CASSVRTGSTGELFF.

This rearrangement joins TRBV7-9 to TRBJ1-2, with D unclear. V lost 5 bases and J lost 7, with 14 bases in between. Germline V gives CDR1 SEHNR, CDR2 FQNEAQ (reference sequence). The CDR3 runs to 13 residues. The CDR3 region has the DNA TGTGCCAGCAGCGTTAAAGAAGGAGGTGGCTACACCTTC. As protein: CASSVKEGGGYTF.

This chain uses TRBV7-9 with TRBJ2-7; TRBD2 matches at 8 bases. The junction had 6 bases not matched to a gene; V was cut back by 5 bases and J by 6 bases. This CDR3 has 13 residues. CDR1 is SEHNR and CDR2 is FQNEAQ in the germline V gene (reference sequence). CDR3 region: CASSALGGVEQYF. The CDR3 DNA follows: TGTGCCAGCAGCGCCCTCGGGGGGGTCGAGCAGTACTTC.

This chain uses TRBV5-1 with TRBJ2-3; D is unclear. CDR3 size: 15 residues. V was pared by 1 base and J by 2 bases, with 11 bases between. Looked up from germline, CDR1 is SGHRS and CDR2 is YFSETQ. The CDR3 bases are TGCGCCAGCAGCTTGAACAGTCCAAACACAGATACGCAGTATTTT. Translating it yields CASSLNSPNTDTQYF.

Note on this clone: The junction differs from germline at one of its ends, possibly a read error. The chain uses TRBV7-9 and TRBJ2-7, with D possibly TRBD1 on 6 matching bases. Germline-derived CDR1 and CDR2 are SEHNR and FQNEAQ (reference sequence). The CDR3 is 15 amino acids. The CDR3, as DNA: TGTGCCAGCGGCTTAACAGGGCCCCGATCCTACGAGCAGTACTTC. Its protein is CASGLTGPRSYEQYF.

A word on this clone: Other DNA sequences in this specimen translate into the identical CDR3. This chain links TRBV7-8 with TRBJ2-3; D is undetermined. The CDR3 consists of 14 residues. Trimming pared 1 base from V and 5 bases from J, leaving 10 bases between. CDR1 is SGHVS and CDR2 is FQNEAQ in the germline V gene. CDR3 residues: CASSLGASGDTQYF. CDR3 bases: TGTGCCAGCAGCTTAGGGGCGTCGGGAGATACGCAGTATTTT.

The gene calls are TRBV7-8 and TRBJ1-6, with D possibly TRBD1 on 5 matching bases. The CDR3 is made up of 19 amino acids. V gave up 2 bases and J gave up 6 bases, with 23 bases separating them. The germline gives CDR1 SGHVS, CDR2 FQNEAQ. The CDR3 is CASSLISRQGTGGNSPLHF. DNA for the CDR3: TGTGCCAGCAGCTTAATATCTCGGCAGGGTACAGGCGGTAATTCACCCCTCCACTTT.